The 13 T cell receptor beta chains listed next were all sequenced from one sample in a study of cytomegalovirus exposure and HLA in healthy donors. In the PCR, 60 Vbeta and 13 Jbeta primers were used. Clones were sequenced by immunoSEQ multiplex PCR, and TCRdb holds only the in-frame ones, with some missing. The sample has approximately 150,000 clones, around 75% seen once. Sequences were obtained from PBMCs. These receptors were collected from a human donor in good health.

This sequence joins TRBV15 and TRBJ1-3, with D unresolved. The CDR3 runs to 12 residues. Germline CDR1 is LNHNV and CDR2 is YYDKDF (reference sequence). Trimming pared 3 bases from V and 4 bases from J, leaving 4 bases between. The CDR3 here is CATSSRGNTIYF. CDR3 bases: TGTGCCACCAGCAGTCGGGGAAACACCATATATTTT.

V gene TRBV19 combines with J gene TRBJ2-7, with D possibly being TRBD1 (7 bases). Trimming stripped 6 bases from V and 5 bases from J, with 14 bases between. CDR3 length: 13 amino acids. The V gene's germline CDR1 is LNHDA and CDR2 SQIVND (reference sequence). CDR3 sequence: CASSRGTVHEQYF. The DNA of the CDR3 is TGTGCCAGTAGCCGCGGGACAGTCCACGAGCAGTACTTC. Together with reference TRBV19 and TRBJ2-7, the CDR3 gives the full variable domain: DGGITQSPKYLFRKEGQNVTLSCEQNLNHDAMYWYRQDPGQGLRLIYYSQIVNDFQKGDIAEGYSVSREKKESFPLTVTSAQKNPTAFYLCASSRGTVHEQYFGPGTRLTVT.

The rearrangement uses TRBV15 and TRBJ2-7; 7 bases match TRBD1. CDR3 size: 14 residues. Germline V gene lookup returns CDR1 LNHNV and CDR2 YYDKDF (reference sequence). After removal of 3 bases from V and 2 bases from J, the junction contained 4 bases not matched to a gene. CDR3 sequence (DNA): TGTGCCACCAGCAGCAGGGACAGCACCTACGAGCAGTACTTC. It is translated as CATSSRDSTYEQYF.

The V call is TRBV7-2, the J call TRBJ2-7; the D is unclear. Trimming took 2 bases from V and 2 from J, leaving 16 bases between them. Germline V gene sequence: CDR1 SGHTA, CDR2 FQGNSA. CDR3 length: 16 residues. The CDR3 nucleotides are TGTGCCAGCAGCTTACGGTCCCGCGTGACAACCTACGAGCAGTACTTC. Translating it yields CASSLRSRVTTYEQYF.

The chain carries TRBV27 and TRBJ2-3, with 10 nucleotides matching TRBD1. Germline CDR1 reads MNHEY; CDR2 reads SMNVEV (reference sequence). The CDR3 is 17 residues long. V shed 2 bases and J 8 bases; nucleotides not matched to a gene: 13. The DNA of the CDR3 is TGTGCCAGCAGTTTACTGCGGGACAGGGGTGAAGGTTGTACGCAGTATTTT. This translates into CASSLLRDRGEGCTQYF.

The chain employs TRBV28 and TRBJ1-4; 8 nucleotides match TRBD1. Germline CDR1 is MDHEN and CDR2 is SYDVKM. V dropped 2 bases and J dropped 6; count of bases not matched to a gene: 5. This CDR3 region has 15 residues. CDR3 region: CASSLRTGPHEKLFF. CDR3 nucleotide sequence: TGTGCCAGCAGTTTACGGACAGGGCCTCATGAAAAACTGTTTTTT.

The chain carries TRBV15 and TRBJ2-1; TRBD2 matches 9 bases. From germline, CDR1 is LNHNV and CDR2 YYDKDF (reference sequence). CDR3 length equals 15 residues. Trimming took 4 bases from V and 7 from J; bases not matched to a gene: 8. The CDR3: CATSNRLAVRNEQFF. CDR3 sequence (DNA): TGTGCCACCAGCAACCGACTAGCGGTCCGGAATGAGCAGTTCTTC.

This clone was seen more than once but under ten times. CDR3 sequence (DNA): TGCGCCAGCAGTCGAGCGGGAGGGCCTGATGTTTACGAGCAGTACTTC. It is translated as CASSRAGGPDVYEQYF. This sequence joins TRBV4-3 and TRBJ2-7, with TRBD2 matching over 10 bases. The CDR3 consists of 16 residues. Trimming removed 6 bases from V and 4 bases from J; junction bases left unmatched: 12. Germline lookup yields CDR1 LGHNA and CDR2 YSLEER.

CDR3 DNA: TGTGCCAGCAGCTTCATAGAACGGACAGGGCTCCATGAGCAGTTCTTC. Protein product: CASSFIERTGLHEQFF. This sequence joins TRBV13 and TRBJ2-1; TRBD1 matches at 8 bases. V gave up 3 bases and J gave up 8 bases; unmatched junction bases: 12. The CDR3 contains 16 residues. Germline CDR1 PRHDT, CDR2 FYEKMQ (reference sequence).

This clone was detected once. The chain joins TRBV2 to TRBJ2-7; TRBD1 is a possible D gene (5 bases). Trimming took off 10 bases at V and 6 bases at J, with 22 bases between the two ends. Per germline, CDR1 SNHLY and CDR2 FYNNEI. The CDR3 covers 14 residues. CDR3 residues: CAITVPGWQGEQYF. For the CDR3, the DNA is TGTGCCATCACAGTACCGGGCTGGCAGGGCGAGCAGTACTTC.

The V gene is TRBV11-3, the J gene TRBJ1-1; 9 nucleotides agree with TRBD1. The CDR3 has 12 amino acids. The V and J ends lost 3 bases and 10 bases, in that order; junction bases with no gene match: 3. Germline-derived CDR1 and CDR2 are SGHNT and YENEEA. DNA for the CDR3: TGTGCCAGCAGCTTGAACAGGGGGCCAGCTTTCTTT. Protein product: CASSLNRGPAFF.

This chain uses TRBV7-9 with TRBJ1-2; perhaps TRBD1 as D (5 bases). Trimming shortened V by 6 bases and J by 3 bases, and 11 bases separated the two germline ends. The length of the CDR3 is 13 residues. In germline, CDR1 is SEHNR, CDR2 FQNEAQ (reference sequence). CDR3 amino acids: CASRPRQHYGYTF. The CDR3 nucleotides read TGTGCCAGCAGACCCAGACAGCACTATGGCTACACCTTC.

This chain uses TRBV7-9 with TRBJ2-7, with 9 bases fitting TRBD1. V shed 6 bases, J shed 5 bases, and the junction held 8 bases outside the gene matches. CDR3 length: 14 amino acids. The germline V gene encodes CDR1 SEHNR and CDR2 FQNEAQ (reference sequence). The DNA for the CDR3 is TGTGCCAGCAGAGTCGGACAGGGGACGAACGAGCAGTACTTC. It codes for CASRVGQGTNEQYF.